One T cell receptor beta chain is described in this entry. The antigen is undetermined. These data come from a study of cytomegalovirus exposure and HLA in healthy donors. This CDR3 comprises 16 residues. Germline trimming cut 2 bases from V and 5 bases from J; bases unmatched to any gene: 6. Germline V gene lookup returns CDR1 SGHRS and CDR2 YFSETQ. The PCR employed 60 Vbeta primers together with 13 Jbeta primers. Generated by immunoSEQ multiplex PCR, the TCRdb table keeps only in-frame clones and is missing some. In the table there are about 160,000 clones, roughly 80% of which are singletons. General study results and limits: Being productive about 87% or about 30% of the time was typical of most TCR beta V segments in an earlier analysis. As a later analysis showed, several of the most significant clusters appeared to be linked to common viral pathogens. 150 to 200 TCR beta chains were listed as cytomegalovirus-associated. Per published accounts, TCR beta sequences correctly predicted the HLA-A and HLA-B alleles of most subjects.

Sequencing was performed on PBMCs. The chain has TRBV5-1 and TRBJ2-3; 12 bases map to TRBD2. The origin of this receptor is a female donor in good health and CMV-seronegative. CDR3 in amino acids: CASSFGLAGTVDTQYF. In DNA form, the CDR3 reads TGCGCCAGCAGCTTCGGACTAGCGGGGACAGTAGATACGCAGTATTTT.